Shown below are 5 T cell receptor beta chains from a single sample sequenced in a study of identifying expanded T cells in peripheral blood. Produced via immunoSEQ multiplex PCR; TCRdb's table is partial and in-frame only. The profile covers approximately 110,000 clones, with about 89% appearing a single time and around 15% taken by the ten largest. Sequencing used blood. These receptors came from a person between 18 and 69 years old in good health.

This rearrangement joins TRBV18 to TRBJ2-2; TRBD1 matches 8 bases. The CDR3 runs to 12 residues. V lost 6 bases to trimming and J lost 11 bases; unmatched junction nucleotides: 5. The germline gives CDR1 KGHSH, CDR2 LQKENI. CDR3 sequence reads: CASSLDRVELFF. The CDR3, as DNA: TGTGCCAGCTCCCTGGACAGGGTCGAGCTGTTTTTT.

This clone was seen once. V and J are TRBV6-1 and TRBJ1-1, with TRBD1 matching 9 bases. The CDR3 is 17 residues long. The germline V gene encodes CDR1 MNHNS and CDR2 SASEGT. V gave up 1 base and J gave up 1 base; unmatched junction bases: 7. CDR3 amino acids: CASSEGGQGFWNTEAFF. For the CDR3, the DNA is TGTGCCAGCAGTGAAGGCGGACAGGGGTTCTGGAACACTGAAGCTTTCTTT.

The genes are TRBV10-2 and TRBJ2-7; D is unresolved. The germline V gene has CDR1 WSHSY and CDR2 SAAADI. The CDR3 contains 13 residues. V lost 0 bases, J lost 4 bases, and 7 bases lay in between. In DNA, the CDR3 is TGCGCCAGCAGTGAGTCCCGGGTATACGAGCAGTACTTC. Encoded protein: CASSESRVYEQYF.

This sequence joins TRBV30 and TRBJ1-2; TRBD1 aligns across 9 bases. The CDR3 spans 12 residues. CDR1 and CDR2 from the germline V gene are GTSNPN and SVGIG (reference sequence). V shed 5 bases and J 4 bases; nucleotides not matched to a gene: 2. CDR3 residues: CAWATGGYGYTF. The CDR3 nucleotides are TGTGCCTGGGCGACAGGGGGCTATGGCTACACCTTC.

The V call is TRBV27, the J call TRBJ1-5; possible D gene TRBD1, 6 bases. The germline CDR1 and CDR2 sequences are MNHEY and SMNVEV (reference sequence). The V and J ends lost 7 bases and 1 base respectively, with 20 bases between them. The CDR3 length is 17 residues. Written as DNA, the CDR3 is TGTGCCAGCACCCCCGCGGGGGGCGCTCTAAGCAATCAGCCCCAGCATTTT. It translates to CASTPAGGALSNQPQHF.